These T cell receptor beta chains were read from a single sample in a study of CD8 T cells in Susac syndrome. TCRdb fed the immunoSEQ multiplex PCR reads into MiXCR, producing one record per CDR3 protein. The sample yields about 300,000 distinct CDR3 sequences, roughly 85% seen once. Sequencing input: CD8+ T cells from PBMCs. The receptors originated from a human donor with multiple sclerosis. Each CDR3 is given with its conserved first and last residue. The order of the fields is V gene, D gene, J gene, clone size, CDR3 protein, CDR3 DNA. D genes are given only for firm matches. Expanded clones get a size class; other rows say once, few or many, or leave the size out.

TRBV4-3,.,TRBJ2-5,.,CASSQDGLRSQYF,TGCGCCAGCAGCCAAGATGGCCTTAGGAGCCAGTACTTC
TRBV11-3,TRBD2,TRBJ2-1,.,CASSPRLAGHNEQFF,TGTGCCAGCAGCCCGCGACTAGCGGGCCACAATGAGCAGTTCTTC
TRBV4-2,TRBD1,TRBJ2-1,.,CASSQGGQGLENEQFF,TGTGCCAGCAGCCAAGGGGGACAGGGTCTTGAGAATGAGCAGTTCTTC
TRBV27,.,TRBJ2-1,.,CASVSRLSPFEQFF,TGTGCCAGCGTTTCGCGCCTCAGCCCCTTTGAGCAGTTCTTC
TRBV28,.,TRBJ1-1,once,CASSSGKRNTEAFF,TGTGCCAGCAGCTCCGGAAAACGCAACACTGAAGCTTTCTTT
TRBV19,.,TRBJ2-1,.,CASSIGLAEQFF,TGTGCCAGTAGTATTGGGCTAGCGGAGCAGTTCTTC
TRBV6-1,TRBD1,TRBJ1-1,.,CASSQYRQGRWNTEAFF,TGTGCCAGCAGCCAATATAGACAGGGGCGCTGGAACACTGAAGCTTTCTTT
TRBV6-1,.,TRBJ2-7,.,CASSDLKGRYRYEQYF,TGTGCCAGCAGCGATCTTAAGGGGCGCTACCGCTACGAGCAGTACTTC
TRBV6-5,TRBD1,TRBJ1-4,.,CASSYSSTGPATNEKLFF,TGTGCCAGCAGTTACTCGTCGACAGGGCCTGCAACTAATGAAAAACTGTTTTTT
TRBV11-2,.,TRBJ1-1,.,CASSLVSPDTEAFF,TGTGCCAGCAGCTTAGTATCGCCGGACACTGAAGCTTTCTTT